These 26 T cell receptor beta chains came from one sample sequenced in a study of memory CD4+ T cells and cytomegalovirus serostatus. Sequenced by immunoSEQ multiplex PCR; TCRdb stores in-frame clones only, minus some. The repertoire has tens of thousands of clones, about 80% of them found once; the top ten carry 0.63%. The sort gate was single viable CD3+CD4+CD8-CD45RO+ cells for memory CD4+ T cells. The source material was memory CD4+ T cells from blood. The receptor set was obtained from an adult in good health and CMV-seronegative. Some clones in this sample may be carry-over from other donors' samples.

V gene TRBV10-3 combines with J gene TRBJ2-5; D ambiguous. Trimming took 6 bases from V and 0 from J, leaving 8 bases between them. CDR1 and CDR2 from the germline V gene are ENHRY and SYGVKD. This CDR3 contains 13 residues. The CDR3 protein is CAIRTEYQETQYF. The CDR3 region has the DNA TGTGCCATCAGAACCGAGTACCAAGAGACCCAGTACTTC.

V usage is TRBV5-1 and J usage is TRBJ1-1; tentative D call: TRBD1 (6 bases). The germline V and J ends were trimmed by 0 bases and 7 bases, with 13 bases remaining between them. Germline CDR1 is SGHRS and CDR2 is YFSETQ. The CDR3 covers 14 residues. The CDR3 region is CASSLGVDRFEAFF. CDR3 in DNA: TGCGCCAGCAGCTTGGGCGTTGACAGGTTTGAAGCTTTCTTT.

The V gene is TRBV4-1, the J gene TRBJ2-3; D possibly corresponds to TRBD2 (6 bases). The CDR3 has 15 residues. Germline CDR1 and CDR2: MGHRA and YSYEKL. Trimming left V 1 base short and J 2 bases short, with 10 bases between. DNA of the CDR3: TGCGCCAGCAGCCAAGGGGGACTTACCACAGATACGCAGTATTTT. It yields the protein CASSQGGLTTDTQYF.

The chain combines TRBV4-1 with TRBJ2-3; D tentatively fits TRBD1 or TRBD2 (5 bases each). The germline gives CDR1 MGHRA, CDR2 YSYEKL. This CDR3 spans 16 amino acids. With 3 bases removed from V and 1 base from J, the gap between germline ends came to 14 bases. The CDR3 coding sequence is TGCGCCAGCAGCCATCTTGGGGCGCGGGGCACAGATACGCAGTATTTT. Its protein product is CASSHLGARGTDTQYF.

A remark on this clone: At one end, the junction sequence differs from germline, possibly due to a read error. This chain connects TRBV7-7 to TRBJ2-5, with D unresolved. Germline CDR1 is SSHAT and CDR2 is FNYEAQ (reference sequence). The CDR3 runs 14 residues. The CDR3: CASSAGPVQETQYF. In DNA, the CDR3 is TGTGCTAGCAGCGCCGGACCGGTCCAAGAGACCCAGTACTTC.

In its sample, this clone was seen a few times. The CDR3 nucleotides read TGTGCCAGTAGTCCCGCCAGGGCAATGAACACTGAAGCTTTCTTT. This sequence encodes CASSPARAMNTEAFF. The gene calls are TRBV19 and TRBJ1-1; maybe TRBD1 (5 bases). The germline V and J ends were trimmed by 5 bases and 0 bases, with 13 bases remaining between them. This CDR3 has 15 residues. Germline CDR1 reads LNHDA; CDR2 reads SQIVND (reference sequence).

V gene TRBV6-5 combines with J gene TRBJ2-7, with D tentatively TRBD1 (6 bases). V lost 6 bases to trimming and J lost 4 bases, with 16 bases between them. Germline CDR1 MNHEY, CDR2 SVGAGI. CDR3 length: 14 amino acids. The CDR3 protein is CASRRGQFLYEQYF. The CDR3 DNA reads TGTGCCAGCAGGCGAGGACAGTTCCTTTACGAGCAGTACTTC.

The J gene is TRBJ1-2, the V gene TRBV7-9; the D gene is possibly TRBD1 (6 bases). Per the germline V gene, CDR1 is SEHNR and CDR2 is FQNEAQ (reference sequence). Trimming shortened V by 2 bases and J by 8 bases, and 18 bases separated the two germline ends. There are 15 residues in the CDR3. The CDR3 spells CASSLPSLQGRGYTF. The CDR3 DNA reads TGTGCCAGCAGCTTACCCTCCTTACAGGGTCGGGGCTACACCTTC.

This sequence joins TRBV27 and TRBJ1-5, with a possible D match to TRBD1 (6 bases). From germline, CDR1 is MNHEY and CDR2 SMNVEV (reference sequence). The CDR3 is made up of 13 amino acids. Between the trimmed V and J ends, which lost 6 bases and 4 bases, there was a span of 10 bases. The CDR3 sequence is CASSWTVNQPQHF. The CDR3, as DNA: TGTGCCAGCAGCTGGACAGTTAATCAGCCCCAGCATTTT.

A few counts support this clone. At the DNA level, this CDR3 is encoded by other sequences in the same sample as well. The CDR3 sequence: CASSYRGQGSYEQYF. For the CDR3, the DNA is TGTGCCAGCAGTTACCGCGGACAGGGCTCCTACGAGCAGTACTTC. The rearrangement uses TRBV6-5 and TRBJ2-7; 8 positions agree with TRBD1. The trim removed 2 bases at V and 0 bases at J, leaving 3 bases unmatched. This CDR3 region has 15 residues. Germline CDR1 is MNHEY and CDR2 is SVGAGI.

This chain links TRBV6-1 with TRBJ1-2; 8 nucleotides match TRBD1. The V segment lost 2 bases and the J segment 4 bases; nucleotides outside the gene matches: 6. CDR3 length: 15 amino acids. The germline V gene encodes CDR1 MNHNS and CDR2 SASEGT. The DNA for the CDR3 is TGTGCCAGCAGTGAAATCAGGGACAGGTCCTATGGCTACACCTTC. Its protein product is CASSEIRDRSYGYTF.

This sequence joins TRBV28 and TRBJ1-5; D remains ambiguous. This CDR3 has 14 amino acids. Germline V lookup: CDR1 MDHEN, CDR2 SYDVKM. The V end lost 5 bases, the J end lost 5 bases, and 13 bases lay between the germline ends. The DNA for the CDR3 is TGTGCCAGCAGTAAGCCGTGGAGCCATCAGCCCCAGCATTTT. It is translated as CASSKPWSHQPQHF.

This chain uses TRBV4-3 with TRBJ1-6, with D uncertain. The CDR3 extends over 13 amino acids. Germline V gene sequence: CDR1 LGHNA, CDR2 YSLEER. With 4 bases removed from V and 10 bases from J, the gap between germline ends came to 11 bases. CDR3 protein: CASSPQADSPLHF. The CDR3 nucleotides are TGCGCCAGCAGCCCGCAAGCGGACTCACCCCTCCACTTT.

This clone appeared once. The V gene is TRBV5-1, the J gene TRBJ2-5; D ambiguous. CDR3 size: 11 residues. Germline V lookup: CDR1 SGHRS, CDR2 YFSETQ. V dropped 4 bases and J dropped 6 bases, with 7 bases sitting between them. DNA of the CDR3: TGCGCCAGCAGCAGGGAACAGACCCAGTACTTC. It specifies CASSREQTQYF. The full variable domain, its missing parts supplied by reference TRBV5-1 and TRBJ2-5, is KAGVTQTPRYLIKTRGQQVTLSCSPISGHRSVSWYQQTPGQGLQFLFEYFSETQRNKGNFPGRFSGRQFSNSRSEMNVSTLELGDSALYLCASSREQTQYFGPGTRLLVL.

The chain is built from TRBV2 and TRBJ2-6; no firm D call. This CDR3 comprises 16 residues. V was trimmed by 6 bases and J by 4 bases, leaving 16 bases between them. The germline V gene has CDR1 SNHLY and CDR2 FYNNEI. In nucleotides, the CDR3 is TGTGCCAGCAGCCTCCCGGGTAGCCGGGGGGCCAACGTCCTGACTTTC. It encodes CASSLPGSRGANVLTF.

This rearrangement joins TRBV4-1 to TRBJ1-1; TRBD1 aligns across 8 bases. The CDR3 is 21 residues long. CDR1 MGHRA and CDR2 YSYEKL come from the germline V gene. V gave up 3 bases and J gave up 0 bases; unmatched junction bases: 21. The CDR3 loop is CASSHLGGGRQGKGVNTEAFF. Here the CDR3 DNA reads TGCGCCAGCAGCCATTTGGGTGGGGGGAGACAGGGGAAAGGAGTGAACACTGAAGCTTTCTTT.

The rearrangement uses TRBV28 and TRBJ1-2; 7 bases map to TRBD1. Germline-derived CDR1 and CDR2 are MDHEN and SYDVKM. Trimming cost V 7 bases and J 5 bases; bases outside gene matches: 10. This CDR3 comprises 14 residues. CDR3: CASTKGAQVYGYTF. DNA for the CDR3: TGTGCCAGCACCAAGGGGGCGCAGGTTTATGGCTACACCTTC.

This sequence joins TRBV5-1 and TRBJ2-7; possibly TRBD1 for D (5 bases). The length of the CDR3 is 14 residues. Germline V gene data show CDR1 as SGHRS and CDR2 as YFSETQ. The V and J ends lost 0 bases and 2 bases respectively, with 9 bases between them. The CDR3 nucleotides are TGCGCCAGCAGCTTGGAGGGGCTTACCTACGAGCAGTACTTC. It yields the protein CASSLEGLTYEQYF.

This clone came up once. The CDR3 loop reads CASSQGVPSGGLETQYF. The CDR3 coding sequence is TGCGCCAGCAGCCAAGGAGTGCCTAGCGGGGGATTGGAGACCCAGTACTTC. The rearrangement links TRBV4-3 to TRBJ2-5, with 10 positions matching TRBD2. Germline lookup yields CDR1 LGHNA and CDR2 YSLEER. The CDR3 is 17 amino acids. V lost 1 base, J lost 5 bases, and 10 bases stayed unmatched.

This chain uses TRBV6-1 with TRBJ2-1; 10 nucleotides align to TRBD1. Unmatched junction bases numbered 7, after V lost 8 bases and J lost 9 bases. Germline CDR1 MNHNS, CDR2 SASEGT. This CDR3 region has 13 residues. In DNA form, the CDR3 reads TGTGCCAGCGCCAGGGACAGGGGTCGTGAGCAGTTCTTC. Translated, it gives CASARDRGREQFF.

The chain joins TRBV6-6 to TRBJ1-6; 8 nucleotides line up with TRBD1. This CDR3 is 16 amino acids long. V dropped 5 bases and J dropped 3; count of bases not matched to a gene: 6. Germline V gene lookup returns CDR1 MNHNY and CDR2 SVGAGI (reference sequence). The CDR3 coding sequence is TGTGCCAGCAGTCACAGGGGGGGAAACTATAATTCACCCCTCCACTTT. Translated: CASSHRGGNYNSPLHF.

The chain is built from TRBV5-5 and TRBJ2-3; D ambiguous. V lost 0 bases, J lost 5 bases, and 13 bases lay in between. Germline lookup yields CDR1 SGHKS and CDR2 YYEKEE (reference sequence). This CDR3 spans 15 amino acids. The chain's CDR3 is CASSLEAPREDTQYF. The CDR3 bases are TGTGCCAGCAGCTTGGAGGCGCCCCGAGAAGATACGCAGTATTTT. Together with reference TRBV5-5 and TRBJ2-3, the CDR3 gives the full variable domain: DAGVTQSPTHLIKTRGQQVTLRCSPISGHKSVSWYQQVLGQGPQFIFQYYEKEERGRGNFPDRFSARQFPNYSSELNVNALLLGDSALYLCASSLEAPREDTQYFGPGTRLTVL.

The chain employs TRBV5-4 and TRBJ2-2; D might be TRBD1 (6 bases). Trimming removed 4 bases from V and 5 bases from J, with 18 bases in between. The length of the CDR3 is 16 residues. Germline V gene lookup returns CDR1 SGHNT and CDR2 YYREEE (reference sequence). The CDR3 protein is CASSTRAGAGTGELFF. The CDR3 nucleotides read TGTGCCAGCAGCACGAGAGCAGGGGCCGGGACCGGGGAGCTGTTTTTT.

The rearrangement links TRBV20-1 to TRBJ1-1, with unresolved D. V was cut by 1 base and J by 8 bases, with 8 bases left in between. There are 11 residues in the CDR3. Germline CDR1 is DFQATT and CDR2 is SNEGSKA (reference sequence). CDR3: CSARVDWEAFF. CDR3 nucleotide sequence: TGCAGTGCTAGAGTAGACTGGGAAGCTTTCTTT.

Comment on this clone: Other DNA sequences from this sample encode an identical CDR3 as well. The gene calls are TRBV7-2 and TRBJ1-2, with a weak D call TRBD1 (6 bases). V was pared by 0 bases and J by 7 bases, with 15 bases between. The CDR3 sequence is 15 residues long. Per the germline V gene, CDR1 is SGHTA and CDR2 is FQGNSA. The CDR3 bases are TGTGCCAGCAGCTTAGCTACGACAGGCCTCGTTGGCTACACCTTC. Protein product: CASSLATTGLVGYTF.

The table lists this clone with a few counts. The chain couples TRBV29-1 to TRBJ1-2; perhaps TRBD1 as D (6 bases). Germline values: CDR1 SQVTM, CDR2 ANQGSEA. The CDR3 is 11 residues long. Trimming removed 8 bases from V and 8 bases from J, with 15 bases in between. Here the CDR3 DNA reads TGCAGCACCGGGGGGGGGCAAGGCTACACCTTC. Protein: CSTGGGQGYTF.